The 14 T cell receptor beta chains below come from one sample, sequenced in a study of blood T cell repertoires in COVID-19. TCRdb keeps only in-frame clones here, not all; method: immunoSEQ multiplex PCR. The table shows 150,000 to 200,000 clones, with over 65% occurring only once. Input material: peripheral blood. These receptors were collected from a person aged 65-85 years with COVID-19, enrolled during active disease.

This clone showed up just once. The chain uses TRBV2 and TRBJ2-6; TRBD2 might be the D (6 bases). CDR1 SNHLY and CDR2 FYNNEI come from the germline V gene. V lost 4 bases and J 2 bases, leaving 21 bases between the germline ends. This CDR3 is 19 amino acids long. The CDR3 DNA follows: TGTGCCAGCAGTGTTACCCAGGAGGCGGGATCAGCTGGGGCCAACGTCCTGACTTTC. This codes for CASSVTQEAGSAGANVLTF.

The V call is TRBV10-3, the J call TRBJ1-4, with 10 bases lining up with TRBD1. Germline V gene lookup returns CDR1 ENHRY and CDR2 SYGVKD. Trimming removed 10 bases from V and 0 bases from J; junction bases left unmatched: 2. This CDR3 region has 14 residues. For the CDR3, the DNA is TGTGCCACAGGACAGGGGGCAACTAATGAAAAACTGTTTTTT. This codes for CATGQGATNEKLFF.

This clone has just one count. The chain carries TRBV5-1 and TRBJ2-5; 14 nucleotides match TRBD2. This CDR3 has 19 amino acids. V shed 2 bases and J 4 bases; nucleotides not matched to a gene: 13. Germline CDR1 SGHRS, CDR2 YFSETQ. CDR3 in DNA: TGCGCCAGCAGCTTTACAGGGACTAGCGGGAGCTCTGGGCCAGAGACCCAGTACTTC. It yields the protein CASSFTGTSGSSGPETQYF.

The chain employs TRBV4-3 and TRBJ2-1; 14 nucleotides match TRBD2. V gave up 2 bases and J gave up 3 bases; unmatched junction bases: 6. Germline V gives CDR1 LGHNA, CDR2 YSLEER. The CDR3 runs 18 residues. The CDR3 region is CASSQTTSGGANYNEQFF. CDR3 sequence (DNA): TGCGCCAGCAGCCAAACGACTAGCGGGGGGGCAAACTACAATGAGCAGTTCTTC.

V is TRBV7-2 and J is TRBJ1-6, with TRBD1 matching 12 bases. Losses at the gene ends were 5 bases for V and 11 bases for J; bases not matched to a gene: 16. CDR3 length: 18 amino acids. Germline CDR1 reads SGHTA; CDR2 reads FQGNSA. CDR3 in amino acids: CASSPIFRGQGASPPLHF. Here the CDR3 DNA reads TGTGCCAGCAGCCCTATATTTCGGGGACAGGGGGCGAGTCCACCCCTCCACTTT.

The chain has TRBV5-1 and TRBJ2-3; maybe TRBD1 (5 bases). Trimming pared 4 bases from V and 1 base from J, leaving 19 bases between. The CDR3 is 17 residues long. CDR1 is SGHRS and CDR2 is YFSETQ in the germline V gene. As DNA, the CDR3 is TGCGCCAGCAGCCCTGCCACAGGTGATAGCCGCACAGATACGCAGTATTTT. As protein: CASSPATGDSRTDTQYF.

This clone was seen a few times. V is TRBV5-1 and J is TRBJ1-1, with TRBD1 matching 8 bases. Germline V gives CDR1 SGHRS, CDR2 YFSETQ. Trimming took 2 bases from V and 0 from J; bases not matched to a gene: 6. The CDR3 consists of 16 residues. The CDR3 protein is CASSLGQGGMNTEAFF. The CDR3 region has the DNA TGCGCCAGCAGCTTAGGACAGGGCGGCATGAACACTGAAGCTTTCTTT.

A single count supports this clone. CDR3 DNA: TGTGCCAGCAGTTTAGATAGGGGCTACGAGCAGTACTTC. This encodes CASSLDRGYEQYF. The V gene is TRBV28, the J gene TRBJ2-7; a possible D gene is TRBD1 (5 bases). The CDR3 totals 13 residues. The germline CDR1 and CDR2 sequences are MDHEN and SYDVKM. Trimming took 2 bases from V and 3 from J, leaving 8 bases between them.

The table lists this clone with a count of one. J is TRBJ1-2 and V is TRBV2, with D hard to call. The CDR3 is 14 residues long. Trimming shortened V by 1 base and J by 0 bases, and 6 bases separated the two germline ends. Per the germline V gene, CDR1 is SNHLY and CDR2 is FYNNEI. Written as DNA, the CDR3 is TGTGCCAGCAGTGAAGGGACTCCTAACTATGGCTACACCTTC. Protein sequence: CASSEGTPNYGYTF.

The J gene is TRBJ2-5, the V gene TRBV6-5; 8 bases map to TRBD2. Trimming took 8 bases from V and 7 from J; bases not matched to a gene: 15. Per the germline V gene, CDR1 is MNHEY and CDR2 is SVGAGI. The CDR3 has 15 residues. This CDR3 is CASSSLTGGQGTQYF. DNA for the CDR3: TGTGCCAGCTCTTCCCTCACGGGGGGGCAGGGGACCCAGTACTTC.

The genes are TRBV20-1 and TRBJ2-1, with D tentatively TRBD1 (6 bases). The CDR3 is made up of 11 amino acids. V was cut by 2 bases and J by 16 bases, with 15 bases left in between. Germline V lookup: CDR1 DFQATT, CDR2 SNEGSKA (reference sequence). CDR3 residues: CSARRQVVRFF. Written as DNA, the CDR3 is TGCAGTGCTAGAAGACAGGTTGTAAGATTCTTC.

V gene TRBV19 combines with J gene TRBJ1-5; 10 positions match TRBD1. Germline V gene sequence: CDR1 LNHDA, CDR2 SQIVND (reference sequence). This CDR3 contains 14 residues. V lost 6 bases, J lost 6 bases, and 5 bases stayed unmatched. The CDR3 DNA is TGTGCCAGTAGACCGACAGGGGGCGGTCAGCCCCAGCATTTT. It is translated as CASRPTGGGQPQHF. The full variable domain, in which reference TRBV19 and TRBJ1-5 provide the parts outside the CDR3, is DGGITQSPKYLFRKEGQNVTLSCEQNLNHDAMYWYRQDPGQGLRLIYYSQIVNDFQKGDIAEGYSVSREKKESFPLTVTSAQKNPTAFYLCASRPTGGGQPQHFGDGTRLSIL.

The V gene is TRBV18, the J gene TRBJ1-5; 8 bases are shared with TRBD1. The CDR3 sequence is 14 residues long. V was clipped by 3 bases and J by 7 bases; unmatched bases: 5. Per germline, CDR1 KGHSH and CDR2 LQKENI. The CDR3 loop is CASSPGQVVQPQHF. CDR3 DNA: TGTGCCAGCTCACCGGGACAGGTGGTCCAGCCCCAGCATTTT.

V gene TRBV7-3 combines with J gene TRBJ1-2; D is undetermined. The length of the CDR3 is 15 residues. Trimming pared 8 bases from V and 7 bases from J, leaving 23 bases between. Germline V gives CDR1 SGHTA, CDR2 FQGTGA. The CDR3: CASRGLRTVARGYTF. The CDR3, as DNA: TGTGCCAGCCGAGGGTTGAGGACCGTGGCGCGTGGCTACACCTTC. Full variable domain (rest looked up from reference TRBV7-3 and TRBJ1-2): GAGVSQTPSNKVTEKGKYVELRCDPISGHTALYWYRQSLGQGPEFLIYFQGTGAADDSGLPNDRFFAVRPEGSVSTLKIQRTERGDSAVYLCASRGLRTVARGYTFGSGTRLTVV.